This record covers a single T cell receptor beta chain. What it binds is unknown. Markers CD45RO/CCR7/CD25/CD127/CD95/CD27 served to sort CD4+ naive, central memory, regulatory and stem cell-like memory cells. The data originate from a study of beta chain features in type 1 diabetes. At the level of the study: Across the samples, roughly 98 million sorted cells were examined in total. Study results and caveats: Researchers report that Type 1 diabetes patients had moderately but significantly shorter TCRB CDR3s across all four CD4+ subsets.

Expressed TCRB transcripts were sequenced because the isolated RNA had all been reverse transcribed beforehand. Libraries were prepared by immunoSEQ multiplex PCR; TCRdb keeps only in-frame clonotypes and omits some of them. The table records 900,000 or so clones, 15% to 20% of them present only once. V dropped 5 bases and J dropped 4; count of bases not matched to a gene: 8. CDR1 is PRHDT, CDR2 FYEKMQ, per germline (reference sequence). The CDR3 contains 14 residues. The V and J genes are TRBV13 and TRBJ2-7; TRBD2 agrees at 7 bases. The sequence derives from a woman younger than 30 in good health. The sequenced sample was naive CD4+ T cells from blood. The CDR3 nucleotides are TGTGCCAGCAGCCCCCGCGGGGGAGGATACGAGCAGTACTTC. It codes for CASSPRGGGYEQYF.